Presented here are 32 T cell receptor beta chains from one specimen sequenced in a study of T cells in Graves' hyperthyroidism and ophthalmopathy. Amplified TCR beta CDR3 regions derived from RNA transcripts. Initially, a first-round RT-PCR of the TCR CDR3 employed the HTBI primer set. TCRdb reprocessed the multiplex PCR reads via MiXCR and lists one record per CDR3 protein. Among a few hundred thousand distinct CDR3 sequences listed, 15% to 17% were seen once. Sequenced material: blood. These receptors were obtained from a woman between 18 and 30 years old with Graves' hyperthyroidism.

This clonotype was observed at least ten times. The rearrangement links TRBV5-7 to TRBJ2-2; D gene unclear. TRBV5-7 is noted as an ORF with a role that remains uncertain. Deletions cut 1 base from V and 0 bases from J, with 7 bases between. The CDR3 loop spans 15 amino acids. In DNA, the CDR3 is TGTGCCAGCAGCTTGTACGGCACGAACACCGGGGAGCTGTTTTTT. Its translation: CASSLYGTNTGELFF.

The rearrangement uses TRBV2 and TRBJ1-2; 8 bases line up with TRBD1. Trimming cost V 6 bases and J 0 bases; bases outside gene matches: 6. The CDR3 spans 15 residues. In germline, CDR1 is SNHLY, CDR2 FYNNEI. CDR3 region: CASRRDRGTNYGYTF. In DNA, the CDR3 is TGTGCCAGCAGGCGCGACAGGGGAACTAACTATGGCTACACCTTC. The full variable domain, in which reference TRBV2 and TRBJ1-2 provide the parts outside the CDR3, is EPEVTQTPSHQVTQMGQEVILRCVPISNHLYFYWYRQILGQKVEFLVSFYNNEISEKSEIFDDQFSVERPDGSNFTLKIRSTKLEDSAMYFCASRRDRGTNYGYTFGSGTRLTVV.

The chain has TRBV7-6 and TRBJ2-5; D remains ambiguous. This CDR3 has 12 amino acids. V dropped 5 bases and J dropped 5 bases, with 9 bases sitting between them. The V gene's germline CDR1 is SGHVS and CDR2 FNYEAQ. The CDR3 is CASSPLVETQYF. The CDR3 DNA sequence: TGTGCCAGCAGCCCCCTTGTTGAGACCCAGTACTTC.

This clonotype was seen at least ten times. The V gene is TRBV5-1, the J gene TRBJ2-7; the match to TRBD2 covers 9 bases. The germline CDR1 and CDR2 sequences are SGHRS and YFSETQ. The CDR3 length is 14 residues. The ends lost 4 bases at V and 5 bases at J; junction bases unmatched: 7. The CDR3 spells CASSPASGVDEQYF. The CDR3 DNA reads TGCGCCAGCAGCCCGGCTAGCGGGGTAGACGAGCAGTACTTC.

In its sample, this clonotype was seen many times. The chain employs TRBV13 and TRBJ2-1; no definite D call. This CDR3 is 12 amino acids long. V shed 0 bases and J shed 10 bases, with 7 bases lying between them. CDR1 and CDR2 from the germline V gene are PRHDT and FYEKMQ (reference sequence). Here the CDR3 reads CASSLGAHEQFF. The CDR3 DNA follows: TGTGCCAGCAGCTTAGGGGCCCACGAGCAGTTCTTC.

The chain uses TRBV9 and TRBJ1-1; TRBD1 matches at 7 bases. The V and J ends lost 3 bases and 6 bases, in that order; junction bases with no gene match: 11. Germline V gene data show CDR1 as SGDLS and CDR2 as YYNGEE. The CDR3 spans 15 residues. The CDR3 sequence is CASSARPTGRSEAFF. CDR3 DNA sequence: TGTGCCAGCAGCGCCCGCCCGACAGGGAGGTCTGAAGCTTTCTTT.

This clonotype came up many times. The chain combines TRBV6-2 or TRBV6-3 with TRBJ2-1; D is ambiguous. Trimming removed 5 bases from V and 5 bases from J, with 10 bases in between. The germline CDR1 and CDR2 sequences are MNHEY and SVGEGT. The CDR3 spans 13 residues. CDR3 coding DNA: TGTGCCAGCAGTGCAGAGGAACACAATGAGCAGTTCTTC. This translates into CASSAEEHNEQFF.

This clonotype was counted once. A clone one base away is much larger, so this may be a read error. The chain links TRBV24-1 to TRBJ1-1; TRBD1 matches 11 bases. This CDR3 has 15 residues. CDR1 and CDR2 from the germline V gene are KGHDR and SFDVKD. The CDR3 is CAASEGQGENTEAFF. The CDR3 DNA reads TGTGCCGCCAGTGAGGGACAGGGGGAGAACACTGAAGCTTTCTTT.

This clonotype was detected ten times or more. Written as DNA, the CDR3 is TGTGCCAGCAGCCGGGGGACAGACAAGGGAGGCTACACCTTC. It codes for CASSRGTDKGGYTF. This chain uses TRBV12-3 or TRBV12-4 with TRBJ1-2; 7 bases are shared with TRBD1. This CDR3 is 14 amino acids long. After removal of 6 bases from V and 8 bases from J, the junction contained 12 bases not matched to a gene.

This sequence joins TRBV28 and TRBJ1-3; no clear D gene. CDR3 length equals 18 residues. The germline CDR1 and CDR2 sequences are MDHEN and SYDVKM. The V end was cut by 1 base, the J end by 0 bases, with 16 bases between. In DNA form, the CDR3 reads TGTGCCAGCAGTTTATTACCCCCTCGGGCGAGCTCTGGAAACACCATATATTTT. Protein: CASSLLPPRASSGNTIYF.

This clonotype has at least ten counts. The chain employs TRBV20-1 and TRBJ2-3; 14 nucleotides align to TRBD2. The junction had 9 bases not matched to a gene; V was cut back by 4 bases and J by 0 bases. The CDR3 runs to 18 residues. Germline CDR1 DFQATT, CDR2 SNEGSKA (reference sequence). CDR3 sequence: CSATGTSGSQSSTDTQYF. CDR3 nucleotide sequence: TGCAGTGCTACCGGGACTAGCGGGAGTCAGTCTAGCACAGATACGCAGTATTTT.

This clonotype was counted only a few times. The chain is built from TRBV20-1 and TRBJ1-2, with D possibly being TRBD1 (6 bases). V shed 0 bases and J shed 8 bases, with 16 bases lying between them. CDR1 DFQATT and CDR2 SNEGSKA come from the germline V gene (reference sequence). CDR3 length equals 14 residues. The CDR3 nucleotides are TGCAGTGCTAGAGATCGTCGGGGGGCGTGGGGCTACACCTTC. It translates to CSARDRRGAWGYTF.

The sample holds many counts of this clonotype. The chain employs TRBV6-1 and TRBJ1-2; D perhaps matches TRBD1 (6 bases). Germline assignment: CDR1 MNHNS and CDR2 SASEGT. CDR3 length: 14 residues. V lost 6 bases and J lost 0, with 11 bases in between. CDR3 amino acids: CASRETGSNYGYTF. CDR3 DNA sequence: TGTGCCAGCAGAGAGACAGGATCTAACTATGGCTACACCTTC.

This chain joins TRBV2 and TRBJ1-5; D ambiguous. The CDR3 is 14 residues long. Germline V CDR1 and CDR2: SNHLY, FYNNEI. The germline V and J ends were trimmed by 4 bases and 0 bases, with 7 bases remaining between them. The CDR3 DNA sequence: TGTGCCAGCAGTGCGGAAAATAGCAATCAGCCCCAGCATTTT. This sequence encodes CASSAENSNQPQHF.

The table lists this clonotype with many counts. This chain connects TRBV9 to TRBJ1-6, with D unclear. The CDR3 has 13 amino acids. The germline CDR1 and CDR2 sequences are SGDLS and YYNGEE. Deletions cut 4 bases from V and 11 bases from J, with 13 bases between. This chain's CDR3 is CASSPQGLTPLHF. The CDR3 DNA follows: TGTGCCAGCAGCCCTCAAGGACTAACACCCCTCCACTTT.

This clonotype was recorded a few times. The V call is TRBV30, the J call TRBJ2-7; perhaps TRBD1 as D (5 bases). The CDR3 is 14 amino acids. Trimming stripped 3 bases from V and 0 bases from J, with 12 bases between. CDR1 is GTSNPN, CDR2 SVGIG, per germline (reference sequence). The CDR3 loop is CAWRSSGSSYEQYF. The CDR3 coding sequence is TGTGCCTGGAGGAGTTCAGGGTCCTCCTACGAGCAGTACTTC.

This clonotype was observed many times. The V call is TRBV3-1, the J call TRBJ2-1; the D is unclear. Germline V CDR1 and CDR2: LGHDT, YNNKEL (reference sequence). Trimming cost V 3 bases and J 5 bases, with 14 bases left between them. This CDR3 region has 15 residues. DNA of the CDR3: TGTGCCAGCAGCCAGGCGGCCCTAGGCAACAATGAGCAGTTCTTC. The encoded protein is CASSQAALGNNEQFF.

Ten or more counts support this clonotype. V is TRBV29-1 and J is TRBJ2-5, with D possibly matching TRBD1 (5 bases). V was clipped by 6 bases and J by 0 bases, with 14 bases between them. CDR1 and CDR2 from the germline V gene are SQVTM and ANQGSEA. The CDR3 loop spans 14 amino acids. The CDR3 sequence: CSVCDSWYQETQYF. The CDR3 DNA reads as TGCAGCGTCTGTGACAGCTGGTACCAAGAGACCCAGTACTTC.

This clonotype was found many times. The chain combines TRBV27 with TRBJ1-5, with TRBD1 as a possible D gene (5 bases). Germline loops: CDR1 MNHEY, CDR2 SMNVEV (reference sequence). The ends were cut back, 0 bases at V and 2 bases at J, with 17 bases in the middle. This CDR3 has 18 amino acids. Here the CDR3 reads CASSLSGVRGDRNQPQHF. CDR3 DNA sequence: TGTGCCAGCAGTTTATCCGGGGTAAGGGGAGATCGCAATCAGCCCCAGCATTTT.

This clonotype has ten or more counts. The CDR3, as DNA: TGTGCCATCACCCTCGAGAGGAACACCGGGGAGCTGTTTTTT. This codes for CAITLERNTGELFF. The chain employs TRBV10-3 and TRBJ2-2; D is unclear. Germline loops: CDR1 ENHRY, CDR2 SYGVKD. CDR3 size: 14 residues. The V gene lost 7 bases and the J gene lost 1 base, with 10 bases spanning the gap.

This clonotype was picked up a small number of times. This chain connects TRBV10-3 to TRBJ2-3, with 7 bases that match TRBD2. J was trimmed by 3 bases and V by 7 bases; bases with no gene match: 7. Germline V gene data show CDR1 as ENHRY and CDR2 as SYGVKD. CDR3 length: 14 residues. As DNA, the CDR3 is TGTGCCATCAATTCAGCGGGGCCTACAGATACGCAGTATTTT. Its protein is CAINSAGPTDTQYF.

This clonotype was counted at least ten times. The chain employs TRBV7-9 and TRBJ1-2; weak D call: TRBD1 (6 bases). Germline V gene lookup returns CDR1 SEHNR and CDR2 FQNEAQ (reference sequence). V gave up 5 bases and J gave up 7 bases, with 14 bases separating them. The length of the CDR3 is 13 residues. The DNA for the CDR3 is TGTGCCAGCAGCAGGGGGGATAGTTCTGGCTACACCTTC. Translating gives CASSRGDSSGYTF.

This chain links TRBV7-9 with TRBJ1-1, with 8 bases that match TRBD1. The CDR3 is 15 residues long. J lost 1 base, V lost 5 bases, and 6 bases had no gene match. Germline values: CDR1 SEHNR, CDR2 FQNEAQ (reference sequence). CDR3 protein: CASSTGQGGNTEAFF. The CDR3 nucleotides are TGTGCCAGCAGCACCGGACAGGGCGGGAACACTGAAGCTTTCTTT.

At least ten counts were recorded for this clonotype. CDR3 bases: TGTGCCAGTACTCCGGGCCCCCCTTATCTCTACGAGCAGTACTTC. As protein: CASTPGPPYLYEQYF. The rearrangement links TRBV11-2 to TRBJ2-7; D uncertain. Germline CDR1 reads SGHAT; CDR2 reads FQNNGV. The CDR3 runs to 15 residues. The V and J ends lost 9 bases and 3 bases respectively, with 21 bases between them.

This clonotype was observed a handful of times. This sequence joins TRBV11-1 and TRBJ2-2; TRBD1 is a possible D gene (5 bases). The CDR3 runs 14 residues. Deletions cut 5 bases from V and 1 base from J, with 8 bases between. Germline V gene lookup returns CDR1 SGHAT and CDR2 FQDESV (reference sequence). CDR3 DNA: TGTGCCAGCAGCGGACACCTGAACACCGGGGAGCTGTTTTTT. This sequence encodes CASSGHLNTGELFF. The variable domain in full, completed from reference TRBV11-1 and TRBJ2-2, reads EAEVAQSPRYKITEKSQAVAFWCDPISGHATLYWYRQILGQGPELLVQFQDESVVDDSQLPKDRFSAERLKGVDSTLKIQPAELGDSAMYLCASSGHLNTGELFFGEGSRLTVL.

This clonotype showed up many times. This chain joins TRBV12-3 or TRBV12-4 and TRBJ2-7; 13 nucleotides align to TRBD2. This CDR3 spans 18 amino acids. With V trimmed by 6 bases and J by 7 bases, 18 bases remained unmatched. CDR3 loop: CASSDPLGLAGEPWEQYF. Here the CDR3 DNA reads TGTGCCAGCAGCGACCCACTTGGACTAGCGGGAGAGCCGTGGGAGCAGTACTTC.

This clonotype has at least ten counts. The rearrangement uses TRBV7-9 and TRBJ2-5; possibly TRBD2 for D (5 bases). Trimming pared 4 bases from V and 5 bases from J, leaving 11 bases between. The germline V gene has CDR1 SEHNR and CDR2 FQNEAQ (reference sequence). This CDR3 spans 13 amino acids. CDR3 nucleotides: TGTGCCAGCAGCTCCACTAGAAAGGAGACCCAGTACTTC. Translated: CASSSTRKETQYF.

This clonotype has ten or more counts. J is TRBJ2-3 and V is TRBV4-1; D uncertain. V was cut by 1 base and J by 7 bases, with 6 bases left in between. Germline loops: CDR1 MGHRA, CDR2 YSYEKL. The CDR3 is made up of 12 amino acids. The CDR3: CASSQVGYTQYF. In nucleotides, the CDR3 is TGCGCCAGCAGCCAAGTGGGATATACGCAGTATTTT.

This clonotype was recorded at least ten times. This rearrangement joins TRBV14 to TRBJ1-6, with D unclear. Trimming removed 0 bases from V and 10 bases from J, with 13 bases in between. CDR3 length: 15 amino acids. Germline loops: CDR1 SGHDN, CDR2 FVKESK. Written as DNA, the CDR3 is TGTGCCAGCAGCCAAGATGGGAGGCCAAACTCACCCCTCCACTTT. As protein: CASSQDGRPNSPLHF.

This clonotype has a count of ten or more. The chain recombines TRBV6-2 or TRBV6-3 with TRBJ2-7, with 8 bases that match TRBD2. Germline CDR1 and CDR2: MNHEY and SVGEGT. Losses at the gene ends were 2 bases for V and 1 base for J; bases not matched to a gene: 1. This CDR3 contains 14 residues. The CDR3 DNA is TGTGCCAGCAGTTACGCTAGCGGGTCCTACGAGCAGTACTTC. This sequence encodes CASSYASGSYEQYF.

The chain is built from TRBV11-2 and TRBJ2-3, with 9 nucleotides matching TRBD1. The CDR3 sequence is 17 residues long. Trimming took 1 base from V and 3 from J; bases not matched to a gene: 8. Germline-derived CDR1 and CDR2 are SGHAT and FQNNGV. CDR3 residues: CASSLAVRDRETDTQYF. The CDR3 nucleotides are TGTGCCAGCAGCTTAGCGGTCCGGGACAGGGAGACAGATACGCAGTATTTT.

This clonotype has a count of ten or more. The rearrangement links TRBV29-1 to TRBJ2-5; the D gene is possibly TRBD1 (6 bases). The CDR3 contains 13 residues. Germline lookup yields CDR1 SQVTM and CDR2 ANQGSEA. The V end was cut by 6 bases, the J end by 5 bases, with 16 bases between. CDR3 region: CSVNNREWETQYF. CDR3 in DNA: TGCAGCGTAAATAACAGGGAGTGGGAGACCCAGTACTTC.